This T cell receptor beta chain was found in a study of identical twins. The CDR3 loop spans 15 amino acids. V lost 4 bases and J lost 1, with 13 bases in between. The V gene's germline CDR1 is KGHDR and CDR2 SFDVKD. Template switching introduced a universal primer site, and the cDNA bore unique molecular identifiers. TCRdb re-derived calls from the 5' RACE reads in MiXCR, one entry per CDR3 protein. This sample carries over 550,000 distinct CDR3 sequences, under 8.5% of them seen once, and the ten largest clones take approximately 1.5%. These data were also reused for a study on yellow fever vaccine responses in identical twins.

Sequenced input: PBMCs. The source of this sequence is a woman aged 18-30 years in good health. This chain joins TRBV24-1 and TRBJ2-7; either TRBD1 or TRBD2 may fit D (5 bases each). The CDR3 protein is CATSETGRPSYEQYF. As DNA, the CDR3 is TGTGCCACCAGTGAGACGGGACGGCCATCCTACGAGCAGTACTTC.